What follows are 20 T cell receptor beta chains derived from one specimen sequenced in a study of CD8+ T cells in alopecia areata. Extracted from the samples, RNA was reverse transcribed into cDNA to serve as the sequencing template. The protocol was immunoSEQ multiplex PCR, while the TCRdb copy is restricted to in-frame clones and leaves out a portion. Of 170,000 or so clones listed, about 55% were seen once; the top ten hold 10% to 11%. Specified treatment: oral pan-JAK inhibitor, 5-10 mg twice daily. Specimen: CD8+ T cells sorted from blood, collected at week 24, from a patient treated with tofacitinib. The receptors here all came from a human donor with alopecia areata.

The chain couples TRBV13 to TRBJ2-7; D possibly corresponds to TRBD1 (6 bases). There are 14 residues in the CDR3. V was clipped by 4 bases and J by 2 bases, with 12 bases between them. Germline V gene data show CDR1 as PRHDT and CDR2 as FYEKMQ (reference sequence). The CDR3 bases are TGTGCCAGCAGCTCGCTGGACAGCACCTACGAGCAGTACTTC. This gives the protein CASSSLDSTYEQYF.

CDR3 residues: CASSTLGGNEQFF. The CDR3 bases are TGTGCCAGCAGCACCCTTGGGGGGAATGAGCAGTTCTTC. The V call is TRBV11-2, the J call TRBJ2-1; weak D call: TRBD2 (6 bases). Trimming removed 5 bases from V and 7 bases from J, with 12 bases in between. Germline V CDR1 and CDR2: SGHAT, FQNNGV. The CDR3 runs 13 residues.

This clone was counted between two and nine times. The chain is built from TRBV10-3 and TRBJ2-2; D not resolved. Germline V gene lookup returns CDR1 ENHRY and CDR2 SYGVKD. V was trimmed by 7 bases and J by 5 bases, leaving 8 bases between them. This CDR3 contains 12 residues. DNA of the CDR3: TGTGCCATCACCGCTAAAACCGGGGAGCTGTTTTTT. Translating it yields CAITAKTGELFF.

This clone turned up a few times. CDR3 DNA: TGCAGCGGGGACGACAGGGCGGACAATGAGCAGTTCTTC. Translating it yields CSGDDRADNEQFF. This chain connects TRBV29-1 to TRBJ2-1; the match to TRBD1 covers 7 bases. Germline V gene lookup returns CDR1 SQVTM and CDR2 ANQGSEA. Losses at the gene ends were 7 bases for V and 5 bases for J; bases not matched to a gene: 8. CDR3 length: 13 residues.

This clone was counted only a few times. J is TRBJ2-4 and V is TRBV7-9; D unresolved. Germline-derived CDR1 and CDR2 are SEHNR and FQNEAQ (reference sequence). There are 15 residues in the CDR3. Trimming left V 6 bases short and J 2 bases short, with 14 bases between. The CDR3 protein is CASSLKIDSKNIQYF. The CDR3 nucleotides read TGTGCCAGCAGTCTCAAGATTGATTCCAAAAACATTCAGTACTTC.

This clone occurred once. The V and J genes are TRBV30 and TRBJ2-1; 16 positions match TRBD2. The CDR3 consists of 15 residues. The V and J ends lost 2 bases and 12 bases, in that order; junction bases with no gene match: 7. Germline V gene lookup returns CDR1 GTSNPN and CDR2 SVGIG (reference sequence). This CDR3 is CAWSPGTSGGAGQFF. CDR3 bases: TGTGCCTGGAGTCCCGGGACTAGCGGGGGGGCCGGGCAGTTCTTC.

The chain has TRBV5-6 and TRBJ1-1; D call uncertain. Trimming left V 3 bases short and J 8 bases short, with 20 bases between. The CDR3 has 15 residues. CDR1 is SGHDT and CDR2 is YYEEEE in the germline V gene. CDR3 protein: CASSWLKRQNHEAFF. The CDR3 bases are TGTGCCAGCAGCTGGCTGAAAAGACAAAACCACGAAGCTTTCTTT.

The rearrangement links TRBV5-6 to TRBJ1-5, with D unclear. Germline V gene sequence: CDR1 SGHDT, CDR2 YYEEEE. V shed 4 bases and J shed 7 bases, with 15 bases lying between them. The CDR3 extends over 14 amino acids. This CDR3 is CASSRGSSGQPQHF. The CDR3 nucleotides read TGTGCCAGCAGCCGAGGAAGTAGTGGGCAGCCCCAGCATTTT.

The genes are TRBV4-3 and TRBJ2-7, with TRBD2 identical over 7 bases. Germline V lookup: CDR1 LGHNA, CDR2 YSLEER. J gave up 0 bases and V 1 base, and 12 bases lay outside the gene matches. The CDR3 covers 18 residues. CDR3 DNA sequence: TGCGCCAGCAGCCAAGGCTGGGCGGGGGAGGAAAGCTCCTACGAGCAGTACTTC. Protein: CASSQGWAGEESSYEQYF.

In this sample, this clone turned up a few times. The rearrangement links TRBV5-6 to TRBJ2-2; D call uncertain. The CDR3 totals 13 residues. V was shortened by 3 bases and J by 6 bases, with 9 bases between the two germline ends. Germline V gene sequence: CDR1 SGHDT, CDR2 YYEEEE. CDR3 residues: CASSSDMPGELFF. In DNA, the CDR3 is TGTGCCAGCAGCTCCGACATGCCCGGGGAGCTGTTTTTT. Variable domain in full (rest from reference TRBV5-6 and TRBJ2-2): DAGVTQSPTHLIKTRGQQVTLRCSPKSGHDTVSWYQQALGQGPQFIFQYYEEEERQRGNFPDRFSGHQFPNYSSELNVNALLLGDSALYLCASSSDMPGELFFGEGSRLTVL.

The gene calls are TRBV7-2 and TRBJ1-2; D is unresolved. The CDR3 runs 16 residues. Germline V gene data show CDR1 as SGHTA and CDR2 as FQGNSA. V lost 4 bases and J 5 bases, leaving 20 bases between the germline ends. In DNA form, the CDR3 reads TGTGCCAGCAGCTCCCGAGTATGGGAGTCCGGGTATGGCTACACCTTC. Its protein product is CASSSRVWESGYGYTF.

The V call is TRBV30, the J call TRBJ2-7; TRBD1 matches at 7 bases. Germline V gene lookup returns CDR1 GTSNPN and CDR2 SVGIG (reference sequence). This CDR3 comprises 15 residues. The ends lost 0 bases at V and 3 bases at J; junction bases unmatched: 8. The CDR3: CAWSVPRTGIYEQYF. DNA for the CDR3: TGTGCCTGGAGTGTACCCCGGACAGGAATCTACGAGCAGTACTTC.

This rearrangement joins TRBV6-5 to TRBJ1-5; TRBD1 agrees at 8 bases. Trimming took 2 bases from V and 5 from J; bases not matched to a gene: 2. This CDR3 has 14 amino acids. CDR1 is MNHEY and CDR2 is SVGAGI in the germline V gene. The CDR3 DNA is TGTGCCAGCAGTTACGGACAGGGTGATCAGCCCCAGCATTTT. Protein: CASSYGQGDQPQHF.

This clone has more than one count but fewer than ten. The V gene is TRBV9, the J gene TRBJ2-7, with D perhaps matching TRBD1 (6 bases). The CDR3 has 15 residues. Germline lookup yields CDR1 SGDLS and CDR2 YYNGEE. Deletions cut 4 bases from V and 3 bases from J, with 17 bases between. The CDR3 DNA reads TGTGCCAGCAGCCCGTCCGGGACACCAGGCTACGAGCAGTACTTC. This codes for CASSPSGTPGYEQYF.

The chain couples TRBV11-2 to TRBJ2-7; D call uncertain. The CDR3 contains 15 residues. Germline lookup yields CDR1 SGHAT and CDR2 FQNNGV. The V end lost 3 bases, the J end lost 3 bases, and 15 bases lay between the germline ends. CDR3 sequence: CASSFSTRQVYEQYF. DNA of the CDR3: TGTGCCAGCAGCTTCTCAACAAGACAAGTCTACGAGCAGTACTTC.

This clone appeared a single time. V gene TRBV2 combines with J gene TRBJ2-2; D possibly corresponds to TRBD1 (5 bases). Germline V gene sequence: CDR1 SNHLY, CDR2 FYNNEI. The length of the CDR3 is 16 residues. The V and J ends lost 6 bases and 3 bases respectively, with 17 bases between them. Here the CDR3 reads CASSDDSAKYTGELFF. In DNA, the CDR3 is TGTGCCAGCAGCGACGACAGCGCCAAATACACCGGGGAGCTGTTTTTT. Full variable domain (outside the CDR3, taken from reference TRBV2 and TRBJ2-2): EPEVTQTPSHQVTQMGQEVILRCVPISNHLYFYWYRQILGQKVEFLVSFYNNEISEKSEIFDDQFSVERPDGSNFTLKIRSTKLEDSAMYFCASSDDSAKYTGELFFGEGSRLTVL.

The genes are TRBV30 and TRBJ1-2; D remains unclear. This CDR3 is built from 12 residues. V dropped 4 bases and J dropped 4 bases, with 10 bases sitting between them. Germline loops: CDR1 GTSNPN, CDR2 SVGIG (reference sequence). The CDR3 coding sequence is TGTGCCTGGACGCCAGGTAGCTATGGCTACACCTTC. It translates to CAWTPGSYGYTF.

This clone was seen once. The chain couples TRBV4-3 to TRBJ2-4, with D hard to call. The CDR3 spans 13 residues. V was pared by 4 bases and J by 9 bases, with 13 bases between. Germline values: CDR1 LGHNA, CDR2 YSLEER. Here the CDR3 reads CASSPMPGRIQYF. In nucleotides, the CDR3 is TGCGCCAGCAGCCCGATGCCCGGGCGCATTCAGTACTTC.

The chain has TRBV6-5 and TRBJ2-4; no clear D gene. Germline V gives CDR1 MNHEY, CDR2 SVGAGI. The length of the CDR3 is 11 residues. Trimming removed 4 bases from V and 7 bases from J, with 5 bases in between. CDR3 coding DNA: TGTGCCAGCAGTTTTCAGAACATTCAGTACTTC. It translates to CASSFQNIQYF.

This clone appeared a few times. The V gene is TRBV2, the J gene TRBJ2-7; D might be TRBD1 (6 bases). The ends were cut back, 7 bases at V and 1 base at J, with 11 bases in the middle. Germline values: CDR1 SNHLY, CDR2 FYNNEI. The length of the CDR3 is 13 residues. DNA of the CDR3: TGTGCCAGCACGCCGACAGGTTCCTACGAGCAGTACTTC. Amino acids: CASTPTGSYEQYF.